The 11 T cell receptor beta chains in this list originate from one sample, sequenced in a study of cytomegalovirus exposure and HLA in healthy donors. Repertoires were generated with immunoSEQ multiplex PCR, while TCRdb's copy carries only in-frame clones and drops some. The top ten hold over 0.9% of the sample, which has 250,000 to 350,000 clones, roughly 86% seen once. The specimen was PBMCs. These receptors were obtained from a man aged 25-45 years in good health and CMV-seronegative.

The rearrangement uses TRBV11-2 and TRBJ2-7, with D tentatively TRBD2 (5 bases). The CDR3 has 13 amino acids. Germline V gene data show CDR1 as SGHAT and CDR2 as FQNNGV. The germline V and J ends were trimmed by 0 bases and 7 bases, with 10 bases remaining between them. The DNA for the CDR3 is TGTGCCAGCAGCTTAGAGAGGGCGCAAGAGCAGTACTTC. This gives the protein CASSLERAQEQYF.

This rearrangement joins TRBV19 to TRBJ1-5; D gene ambiguous. There are 14 residues in the CDR3. Germline V gene data show CDR1 as LNHDA and CDR2 as SQIVND (reference sequence). Between the trimmed V and J ends, which lost 7 bases and 3 bases, there was a span of 13 bases. The CDR3 bases are TGTGCCAGTACCCCTAGGTTGTCCAATCAGCCCCAGCATTTT. It specifies CASTPRLSNQPQHF.

The chain couples TRBV9 to TRBJ1-1, with 7 positions matching TRBD1. This CDR3 spans 15 amino acids. After removal of 2 bases from V and 4 bases from J, the junction contained 8 bases not matched to a gene. Germline V CDR1 and CDR2: SGDLS, YYNGEE. CDR3 amino acids: CASSVTGNYATEAFF. CDR3 coding DNA: TGTGCCAGCAGCGTGACAGGGAATTATGCCACTGAAGCTTTCTTT.

The chain is built from TRBV5-1 and TRBJ1-1, with 10 bases matching TRBD1. The CDR3 has 14 residues. Trimming removed 7 bases from V and 3 bases from J; junction bases left unmatched: 6. Germline values: CDR1 SGHRS, CDR2 YFSETQ. The DNA for the CDR3 is TGCGCCAGCGGGGACAGGGGCCGTCACACTGAAGCTTTCTTT. Its translation: CASGDRGRHTEAFF.

The genes are TRBV4-1 and TRBJ2-5; no clear D. The V gene lost 2 bases and the J gene lost 3 bases, with 13 bases spanning the gap. This CDR3 region has 15 residues. Germline CDR1 is MGHRA and CDR2 is YSYEKL. The CDR3: CASSQSSRLEETQYF. Here the CDR3 DNA reads TGCGCCAGCAGCCAATCATCCCGGTTGGAAGAGACCCAGTACTTC.

This clone came up once. In nucleotides, the CDR3 is TGTGCCAGTACCCCACTAGCGGGGGTGCTCAATGAGCAGTTCTTC. Translating it yields CASTPLAGVLNEQFF. This chain connects TRBV19 to TRBJ2-1; 11 bases are a match to TRBD2. The germline V gene has CDR1 LNHDA and CDR2 SQIVND (reference sequence). The CDR3 has 15 amino acids. Trimming removed 7 bases from V and 6 bases from J; junction bases left unmatched: 8.

The J gene is TRBJ1-2, the V gene TRBV7-9; maybe TRBD1 (5 bases). There are 13 residues in the CDR3. Germline CDR1 reads SEHNR; CDR2 reads FQNEAQ (reference sequence). V lost 1 base to trimming and J lost 7 bases, with 10 bases between them. This CDR3 is CASSLEAGIGYTF. CDR3 nucleotide sequence: TGTGCCAGCAGCTTAGAAGCAGGGATTGGCTACACCTTC.

The chain has TRBV7-2 and TRBJ2-5, with D uncertain. CDR3 length: 14 residues. V was shortened by 2 bases and J by 4 bases, with 11 bases between the two germline ends. Germline CDR1 and CDR2: SGHTA and FQGNSA. In DNA, the CDR3 is TGTGCCAGCAGCTTATCGGGTACGAGAGAGACCCAGTACTTC. Its translation is CASSLSGTRETQYF.

Here the CDR3 DNA reads TGTGCCTGCAGAGCCCGCAGGGGACCTCATAATTCACCCCTCCACTTT. This codes for CACRARRGPHNSPLHF. J is TRBJ1-6 and V is TRBV30; D may be TRBD1 (6 bases). V shed 6 bases and J shed 5 bases, with 20 bases lying between them. Germline V lookup: CDR1 GTSNPN, CDR2 SVGIG (reference sequence). The CDR3 consists of 16 residues.

The J gene is TRBJ1-6, the V gene TRBV5-6; 11 bases match TRBD1. The CDR3 runs 16 residues. Unmatched junction bases numbered 8, after V lost 2 bases and J lost 10 bases. Germline values: CDR1 SGHDT, CDR2 YYEEEE. The CDR3 loop is CASSFRTGGAGSPLHF. The CDR3 DNA sequence: TGTGCCAGCAGCTTCCGGACAGGGGGCGCGGGATCACCCCTCCACTTT.

The genes are TRBV29-1 and TRBJ2-1; perhaps TRBD2 as D (5 bases). CDR3 size: 12 residues. Germline V lookup: CDR1 SQVTM, CDR2 ANQGSEA. V was trimmed by 2 bases and J by 8 bases, leaving 10 bases between them. The CDR3 sequence: CSVERDTYEQFF. The DNA for the CDR3 is TGCAGCGTTGAACGGGATACCTATGAGCAGTTCTTC.